This T cell receptor beta chain comes out of a study of shared clonotypes between healthy human individuals. Trimming pared 1 base from V and 9 bases from J, leaving 12 bases between. CDR1 and CDR2 from the germline V gene are SEHNR and FQNEAQ (reference sequence). There are 14 residues in the CDR3. This clone turned up a few times. Authors' analysis steps: Junction-only immunoSEQ data arrived without quality scores, meaning filtering differed. Libraries were prepared by immunoSEQ multiplex PCR; TCRdb keeps only in-frame clonotypes and omits some of them. V, J and clone size reflect that table, while D and trimming were determined from the DNA. The sample lists about 480,000 clones, over 75% occurring once.

The chain joins TRBV7-9 to TRBJ2-2; possible D gene TRBD1, 5 bases. Sequencing was carried out using PBMCs. This receptor was obtained from a woman aged 40 to 50 in good health. Some clones in this sample may be carry-over from other donors' samples. The CDR3 here is CASSLEGRERELFF. In DNA form, the CDR3 reads TGTGCCAGCAGCTTAGAGGGGCGTGAAAGGGAGCTGTTTTTT.